Here is one TCR beta chain with its context. Its antigen is currently not known. No clone much larger than this one lies a single base away; base qualities are absent. The sample is drawn from a study of identical twins listed by TCRdb under 2016. Concerning the study at large: The study deep-sequenced TCR alpha and beta repertoires from monozygotic twins, unrelated adults of various ages and cord blood to test whether fetal clonotypes persist. To rule out contamination, the twin experiments were replicated at different times with different library preparation protocols. The research as a whole found: Zero-insertion analyses could be partly confounded by invariant T cells such as MAIT and iNKT, though diverse VJ usage argued against such confounding for most clonotypes. Because the same donors could not be followed over many years, the conclusions relied on cross-sectional statistical analysis. In monozygotic twins, out-of-frame TCR alpha sharing was systematically underestimated by recombination models, although the models agreed with sharing between unrelated individuals. Compared with coincidental sharing between unrelated individuals, an excess of low generation-probability sequences was observed among out-of-frame TCR alpha sequences shared between twins. Abundant cord blood beta clonotypes carried fewer insertions; young adult naive repertoires showed a weaker similar trend, while memory repertoires showed none. Excess twin sharing in beta out-of-frame sequences was weaker because fewer shared sequences lowered the signal-to-noise ratio.

For this chain, trimming is 5 bases at the V end and 4 bases at the J end, and the number of junction bases without a gene match is 15. Inclusive of the bounding cysteine and phenylalanine, the CDR3 is 19 residues long. Just the 57-base CDR3 DNA is kept, in frame starting at base 1. From the germline V gene, CDR1 is SGHVS and CDR2 is FQNEAQ. Library creation used 5' RACE. TCRdb names Illumina HiSeq 2000 as the instrument used. Template switching added a universal primer binding site, and the final cDNA carried a unique molecular identifier that allowed TCR cDNA molecules to be counted accurately. Specific primers in the conserved constant-segment region were used to synthesize first-strand cDNA for TCR alpha and beta chains. To control for contamination, each cDNA library was double barcoded with a SMART-Mk sample barcode plus Illumina barcodes. Two successive PCR steps introduced TruSeq adapter sequences along with Illumina sample barcodes. Sequencing of the TCR alpha and beta cDNA libraries was done on the Illumina HiSeq platform using custom primers. The source study handled its data this way. Raw reads were processed with MiGEC to extract unique molecular identifiers, and MiXCR was used to determine CDR3 positions. Recombination models were inferred per individual with the repgenHMM and IGoR tools using an EM algorithm. Shared clonotype analysis was performed with the tcR package in R, normalizing sharing by the product of cloneset sizes. To study raw recombination free of thymic and clonal selection effects, out-of-frame nonproductive sequences were analyzed. The raw public data were reprocessed by TCRdb itself: fastp quality trimming at Q25, MiXCR clonotype calling, in-frame beta chains only. Entries are consolidated by CDR3 protein sequence, retaining the most common genes and DNA. TCRdb's processing, not the authors', yielded these V and J calls. The table for this sample lists 200,000 to 250,000 distinct CDR3 sequences; 6.5% to 8% of them were counted only once. The ten largest account for roughly 15% of the sample.

All donors were healthy Caucasians. Three pairs of female monozygotic twins, all aged about 18 to 29 years, were included in the twin cohort. CD4+ and CD8+ T cell populations were isolated with positive isolation kits from Invitrogen. The same sample was also used in a study of T cells expressing NK-cell markers. In that second paper, the authors write: Eight or nine donors provided sorted CD3+CD56+NKG2C+, CD3+CD56+NKG2C- and CD3+CD56-NKG2C+ T-cell subsets, whose TCR beta-chain repertoires were profiled. Seven of the eight sequenced donors were HCMV-seropositive and one was HCMV-seronegative. To restrict sorting to alphabetaTCR-expressing T cells, an anti-gammadeltaTCR antibody was added in several experiments. In roughly six donors, the dominant CD3+CD56+NKG2C+ clonotypes ranked among the top 10 CD8+ clonotypes, making up roughly 1.0-7.0% of CD8+ T cells. Those dominant clonotypes were again the most abundant among CD3+CD56-NKG2C+ cells in a few donors, at roughly 28.3-60.1%. Whether the expanded NKG2C-expressing T cell clones were specific for HCMV antigens was left unclear. Randomly selected healthy volunteers, three men and five women, were used as the eight sequenced donors. HCMV serostatus was determined by detecting HCMV-specific IgG in serum with a commercial ELISA kit. MIGEC handled demultiplexing of the reads and grouping by UMI, while MiTCR was used to assemble and quantify clonotypes. To exclude erroneous sequences, any TCR cDNA sequence not supported by at least two reads was discarded. Downstream repertoire analysis used the tcR package, and clonotypes were matched across fractions by CDR3 nucleotide sequence plus V segment. VDJmatch was used to annotate antigen specificity against VDJdb, with one amino acid substitution in CDR3 permitted.

The chain links TRBV7-8 with TRBJ2-5; 14 central nucleotides agree with TRBD2. This sequence was found in a woman aged 18-30 years in good health. Material: CD8+ T cells sorted from blood. The CDR3 protein sequence reads: CASSDPYTQTSGGAETQYF. The sequenced DNA is TGTGCCAGCAGCGACCCGTATACACAGACTAGCGGGGGGGCAGAGACCCAGTACTTC.